This is a list of T cell receptor beta chains from one sample in a study of T cells in Graves' hyperthyroidism and ophthalmopathy. TCRdb used MiXCR to reprocess the multiplex PCR reads, holding one entry per CDR3 protein. Among a few hundred thousand distinct CDR3 sequences, 46% were seen once, and the ten largest hold around 7.7%. The sequencing sample was made of peripheral blood or thyroid tissue (not recorded which). Every receptor here comes from a woman under 30 with Graves' hyperthyroidism. Both conserved end residues are part of each CDR3. Fields, in order: V gene, J gene, CDR3 protein.

v_call: TRBV5-1
j_call: TRBJ1-5
cdr3_aa: CASSLSPSSNQPQHF

v_call: TRBV7-6
j_call: TRBJ1-5
cdr3_aa: CASSLGIGPQHF

v_call: TRBV7-9
j_call: TRBJ2-7
cdr3_aa: CASTRGGEQYF

v_call: TRBV5-1
j_call: TRBJ1-1
cdr3_aa: CASSSRGGSFDTEAFF

v_call: TRBV27
j_call: TRBJ2-7
cdr3_aa: CASSFFRGPYEQYF

v_call: TRBV29-1
j_call: TRBJ2-7
cdr3_aa: CSAGGTGYNEQYF

v_call: TRBV7-3
j_call: TRBJ1-2
cdr3_aa: CASSRLGGSDGYTF

v_call: TRBV5-8
j_call: TRBJ2-5
cdr3_aa: CAIHGQGETQYF

v_call: TRBV4-1
j_call: TRBJ1-4
cdr3_aa: CASSQGYADKNEKLFF

v_call: TRBV7-8
j_call: TRBJ2-3
cdr3_aa: CASSQTGLAYTDTQYF

v_call: TRBV6-1
j_call: TRBJ1-1
cdr3_aa: CASSDSKNTEAFF

v_call: TRBV29-1
j_call: TRBJ2-7
cdr3_aa: CSVDGGTGMGEQYF

v_call: TRBV15
j_call: TRBJ1-2
cdr3_aa: CATSSEEPGGYTF

v_call: TRBV6-5
j_call: TRBJ2-7
cdr3_aa: CASSYSKVDPLREQYF

v_call: TRBV20-1
j_call: TRBJ2-7
cdr3_aa: CSAPLAGLYEQYF

v_call: TRBV10-3
j_call: TRBJ1-6
cdr3_aa: CAISDLRGDSPLHF

v_call: TRBV20-1
j_call: TRBJ2-2
cdr3_aa: CSAWGLDTGELFF

v_call: TRBV7-9
j_call: TRBJ1-1
cdr3_aa: CASSPPLLPGAEGAEAFF

v_call: TRBV5-1
j_call: TRBJ1-2
cdr3_aa: CASSLTRVPRGYTF

v_call: TRBV20-1
j_call: TRBJ1-5
cdr3_aa: CSAPRDRDNQPQHF

v_call: TRBV20-1
j_call: TRBJ1-1
cdr3_aa: CSARDFRGHNTEAFF

v_call: TRBV7-2
j_call: TRBJ2-5
cdr3_aa: CASSLDGTSGSRYF

v_call: TRBV11-3
j_call: TRBJ1-2
cdr3_aa: CASSLGLAGGSGYTF

v_call: TRBV11-2
j_call: TRBJ2-7
cdr3_aa: CASLGTSGSEQYF

v_call: TRBV5-1
j_call: TRBJ1-1
cdr3_aa: CASSFLTDMNTEAFF

v_call: TRBV5-5
j_call: TRBJ2-7
cdr3_aa: CASSLTGLLSEQYF

v_call: TRBV29-1
j_call: TRBJ2-7
cdr3_aa: CSVAGRRGLAGGEQYF

v_call: TRBV15
j_call: TRBJ2-7
cdr3_aa: CATSRARSSVIDEQYF

v_call: TRBV11-1
j_call: TRBJ2-5
cdr3_aa: CASSISGTAGETQYF

v_call: TRBV2
j_call: TRBJ2-7
cdr3_aa: CASSAGRTYEQYF

v_call: TRBV18
j_call: TRBJ1-4
cdr3_aa: CASSPPDNEKLFF

v_call: TRBV3-1
j_call: TRBJ1-4
cdr3_aa: CASSGGWPNEKLFF

v_call: TRBV7-8
j_call: TRBJ2-7
cdr3_aa: CASSLAVGLGGYEQYF

v_call: TRBV27
j_call: TRBJ1-5
cdr3_aa: CASRQSAGAGGNQPQHF

v_call: TRBV13
j_call: TRBJ2-7
cdr3_aa: CASSSGEGLAYEQYF

v_call: TRBV29-1
j_call: TRBJ1-5
cdr3_aa: CSVPPQGETQHF

v_call: TRBV7-6
j_call: TRBJ2-1
cdr3_aa: CASSSPGTRTNEQFF

v_call: TRBV6-6
j_call: TRBJ1-2
cdr3_aa: CASSLGQEYDYTF

v_call: TRBV10-3
j_call: TRBJ1-5
cdr3_aa: CAISESLGPGVNQPQHF

v_call: TRBV7-2
j_call: TRBJ2-5
cdr3_aa: CASSVAGTQYF

v_call: TRBV7-9
j_call: TRBJ1-3
cdr3_aa: CAEKSGNTIYF

v_call: TRBV7-6
j_call: TRBJ2-7
cdr3_aa: CASSPGPPLYEQYF

v_call: TRBV5-1
j_call: NA
cdr3_aa: CASSLDDNEQFF

v_call: TRBV7-9
j_call: TRBJ2-7
cdr3_aa: CASSLAGTEAYEQYF

v_call: TRBV20-1
j_call: TRBJ1-1
cdr3_aa: CSALRGEDTEAFF

v_call: TRBV9
j_call: TRBJ2-7
cdr3_aa: CASSVDGTRGHEQYF

v_call: TRBV24-1
j_call: TRBJ2-1
cdr3_aa: CATGGLSSYNEQFF

v_call: TRBV29-1
j_call: TRBJ1-5
cdr3_aa: CSDVQGSNQPQHF

v_call: TRBV3-1
j_call: TRBJ2-5
cdr3_aa: CASSQVRGGLGPKETQYF

v_call: TRBV6-2/TRBV6-3
j_call: TRBJ1-2
cdr3_aa: CASRNYGYTF

v_call: TRBV2
j_call: TRBJ2-7
cdr3_aa: CASSGAGDYEQYF

v_call: TRBV10-3
j_call: TRBJ1-6
cdr3_aa: CAISDRQGNNSPLHF

v_call: TRBV19
j_call: TRBJ2-3
cdr3_aa: CASRPTSQNTDTQYF